Below are 31 T cell receptor beta chains sequenced from a single sample in a study of siplizumab effects on memory and regulatory T cells (dated by TCRdb to about 2019). Preparation of the library involved the immunoSEQ multiplex PCR assay. TCRdb mirrors the immuneACCESS table, restricted to in-frame sequences. Some clones are absent from its copies; in checked studies, under half trace to an unresolved V gene, and the reason for the others is unknown. The sample profile shows 95,000 to 100,000 clones; approximately 91% of them were found once. The ten most abundant clones make up about 11% of the sample. The source material was non-Treg CD4+ T cells sorted from blood. Read against the paper, the sample's cell subset or site label means: FACS-sorted unstimulated CD4+ non-regulatory T cells. The receptors derive from a human donor in good health.

In nucleotides, the CDR3 is TGTGCCAGCAGTCCTTCGGGGTGGTCCGCCGGGGAGCTGTTTTTT. Amino acids: CASSPSGWSAGELFF. This rearrangement joins TRBV9 to TRBJ2-2, with D maybe TRBD2 (5 bases). Trimming removed 5 bases from V and 6 bases from J, with 17 bases in between. The CDR3 contains 15 residues. Germline V lookup: CDR1 SGDLS, CDR2 YYNGEE.

This clone was found once. The chain joins TRBV30 to TRBJ1-1; D gene ambiguous. The CDR3 contains 15 residues. The V gene lost 3 bases and the J gene lost 10 bases, with 24 bases spanning the gap. Germline CDR1 is GTSNPN and CDR2 is SVGIG (reference sequence). The CDR3 reads CAWRSMAFSRTAAFF. As DNA, the CDR3 is TGTGCCTGGAGGAGTATGGCGTTTAGCCGTACCGCAGCTTTCTTT.

The gene calls are TRBV7-9 and TRBJ1-3; D uncertain. V gave up 3 bases and J gave up 3 bases, with 6 bases separating them. Germline CDR1 is SEHNR and CDR2 is FQNEAQ (reference sequence). CDR3 length: 13 residues. The CDR3 loop reads CASSLGSGNTIYF. The CDR3 coding sequence is TGTGCCAGCAGCTTGGGAAGTGGAAACACCATATATTTT.

The J gene is TRBJ2-7, the V gene TRBV20-1, with D unresolved. The ends were cut back, 3 bases at V and 3 bases at J, with 6 bases in the middle. Germline CDR1 reads DFQATT; CDR2 reads SNEGSKA (reference sequence). The CDR3 has 11 residues. CDR3 amino acids: CSASLNYEQYF. CDR3 nucleotides: TGCAGTGCTAGCCTAAACTACGAGCAGTACTTC.

The gene calls are TRBV30 and TRBJ2-5; 12 bases match TRBD2. With 3 bases clipped from V and 2 bases from J, the junction kept 1 base outside the gene matches. The CDR3 is 14 residues long. CDR1 GTSNPN and CDR2 SVGIG come from the germline V gene (reference sequence). The CDR3 here is CAWRLAGGQETQYF. Here the CDR3 DNA reads TGTGCCTGGAGACTAGCGGGAGGTCAAGAGACCCAGTACTTC. Full variable domain (remainder filled in from reference TRBV30 and TRBJ2-5): SQTIHQWPATLVQPVGSPLSLECTVEGTSNPNLYWYRQAAGRGLQLLFYSVGIGQISSEVPQNLSASRPQDRQFILSSKKLLLSDSGFYLCAWRLAGGQETQYFGPGTRLLVL.

This chain uses TRBV4-3 with TRBJ1-4; TRBD1 agrees at 8 bases. Germline V gene sequence: CDR1 LGHNA, CDR2 YSLEER. V trimming: 1 base; J trimming: 2 bases; junction bases outside the gene matches: 0. The CDR3 contains 15 residues. The CDR3 sequence is CASSQGTGTNEKLFF. In DNA, the CDR3 is TGCGCCAGCAGCCAAGGGACAGGGACTAATGAAAAACTGTTTTTT.

J is TRBJ1-5 and V is TRBV6-1; 8 positions agree with TRBD1. Germline V gives CDR1 MNHNS, CDR2 SASEGT. This CDR3 is built from 15 residues. Trimming at V came to 5 bases and at J to 6 bases, leaving 9 bases not matched to a gene. The CDR3 spells CASSPMTGVGQPQHF. CDR3 nucleotide sequence: TGTGCCAGCAGTCCGATGACAGGGGTGGGTCAGCCCCAGCATTTT.

The chain joins TRBV12-5 to TRBJ1-2, with D maybe TRBD1 (5 bases). Germline V gene data show CDR1 as LGHNT and CDR2 as FRNRAP. Trimming stripped 2 bases from V and 3 bases from J, with 13 bases between. This CDR3 has 15 amino acids. The CDR3 spells CASGLLAGTDYGYTF. The CDR3 DNA reads TGTGCTAGTGGTTTGCTCGCAGGGACGGACTATGGCTACACCTTC.

The chain recombines TRBV11-1 with TRBJ2-3; D is perhaps TRBD2 (6 bases). Trimming removed 5 bases at V and 2 bases at J, with 8 bases between. There are 13 residues in the CDR3. Germline V gene sequence: CDR1 SGHAT, CDR2 FQDESV (reference sequence). The CDR3 here is CASSQDYTDTQYF. CDR3 bases: TGTGCCAGCAGCCAGGACTACACAGATACGCAGTATTTT.

The chain combines TRBV7-2 with TRBJ2-7, with D maybe TRBD1 (6 bases). The CDR3 runs to 13 residues. V lost 4 bases to trimming and J lost 7 bases, with 14 bases between them. Per germline, CDR1 SGHTA and CDR2 FQGNSA. This chain's CDR3 is CASSSRTVLEQYF. CDR3 nucleotides: TGTGCCAGCAGCTCCCGGACAGTCTTAGAGCAGTACTTC.

This chain joins TRBV11-2 and TRBJ1-3; D gene ambiguous. The germline CDR1 and CDR2 sequences are SGHAT and FQNNGV. The CDR3 has 14 amino acids. Trimming removed 0 bases at V and 7 bases at J, with 10 bases between. Written as DNA, the CDR3 is TGTGCCAGCAGCTTAGATACCATATTCAACACCATATATTTT. Protein product: CASSLDTIFNTIYF.

The chain employs TRBV19 and TRBJ1-5; 8 bases are a match to TRBD1. The germline gives CDR1 LNHDA, CDR2 SQIVND (reference sequence). Trimming cost V 1 base and J 6 bases; bases outside gene matches: 5. This CDR3 comprises 15 residues. The CDR3 is CASSIAAGGTQPQHF. The CDR3 DNA is TGTGCCAGTAGTATAGCGGCAGGGGGCACTCAGCCCCAGCATTTT.

The DNA for the CDR3 is TGTGCCAGCAGCCAAGAGGGGCCGGGGGGGAGGACCAAAAACATTCAGTACTTC. This translates into CASSQEGPGGRTKNIQYF. This chain uses TRBV4-2 with TRBJ2-4; 8 bases align to TRBD2. The germline gives CDR1 LGHNA, CDR2 YNFKEQ. The CDR3 is 18 residues long. Trimming removed 0 bases from V and 2 bases from J; junction bases left unmatched: 9.

The chain is built from TRBV29-1 and TRBJ2-7, with D uncertain. CDR1 SQVTM and CDR2 ANQGSEA come from the germline V gene. Trimming shortened V by 6 bases and J by 5 bases, and 14 bases separated the two germline ends. This CDR3 has 12 residues. The CDR3: CSVATWRDEQYF. DNA of the CDR3: TGCAGCGTCGCGACATGGAGAGACGAGCAGTACTTC.

The chain carries TRBV7-6 and TRBJ2-3, with 7 nucleotides matching TRBD2. Germline assignment: CDR1 SGHVS and CDR2 FNYEAQ. This CDR3 has 16 residues. V was pared by 0 bases and J by 2 bases, with 5 bases of the junction left unmatched. CDR3 coding DNA: TGTGCCAGCAGCTTAGCCAGCGGGATGCTCACAGATACGCAGTATTTT. Translating it yields CASSLASGMLTDTQYF.

This chain joins TRBV19 and TRBJ2-1, with 15 bases identical to TRBD2. The CDR3 consists of 17 residues. Germline V gene lookup returns CDR1 LNHDA and CDR2 SQIVND (reference sequence). After removal of 5 bases from V and 8 bases from J, the junction contained 10 bases not matched to a gene. In DNA form, the CDR3 reads TGTGCCAGTAGTCTTTCCACCGGGACTAGCGGGAGGTATGAGCAGTTCTTC. This sequence encodes CASSLSTGTSGRYEQFF.

J is TRBJ2-7 and V is TRBV5-1; D perhaps matches TRBD2 (5 bases). Trimming shortened V by 4 bases and J by 6 bases, and 20 bases separated the two germline ends. Germline values: CDR1 SGHRS, CDR2 YFSETQ. CDR3 size: 15 residues. This chain's CDR3 is CASSDLAFSVGEQYF. The DNA of the CDR3 is TGCGCCAGCAGCGATTTGGCATTTAGCGTTGGCGAGCAGTACTTC.

The chain combines TRBV4-3 with TRBJ2-5; 9 bases are a match to TRBD1. This CDR3 has 14 amino acids. Trimming removed 2 bases from V and 4 bases from J; junction bases left unmatched: 2. CDR1 is LGHNA and CDR2 is YSLEER in the germline V gene. This chain's CDR3 is CASSQQTGGETQYF. In DNA form, the CDR3 reads TGCGCCAGCAGCCAACAGACAGGGGGAGAGACCCAGTACTTC.

This chain uses TRBV7-3 with TRBJ1-2; the match to TRBD1 covers 7 bases. Germline V lookup: CDR1 SGHTA, CDR2 FQGTGA. This CDR3 is built from 17 residues. J gave up 0 bases and V 5 bases, and 12 bases lay outside the gene matches. In nucleotides, the CDR3 is TGTGCCAGCAGCGAAACAGGGGCCGCCTTCGCTAACTATGGCTACACCTTC. It translates to CASSETGAAFANYGYTF.

The chain is built from TRBV20-1 and TRBJ2-1; the match to TRBD2 covers 8 bases. CDR1 is DFQATT, CDR2 SNEGSKA, per germline (reference sequence). Unmatched junction bases numbered 6, after V lost 4 bases and J lost 13 bases. The CDR3 is made up of 11 amino acids. Written as DNA, the CDR3 is TGCAGTGCTAACCCCAGCGGGAGCCAGTTCTTC. Translated: CSANPSGSQFF.

This chain connects TRBV28 to TRBJ1-5, with D possibly matching TRBD1 (6 bases). CDR1 is MDHEN and CDR2 is SYDVKM in the germline V gene. The V and J ends lost 6 bases and 7 bases respectively, with 16 bases between them. This CDR3 has 14 residues. The CDR3 loop is CASSQSGGRQPQHF. The CDR3 DNA reads as TGTGCCAGCAGCCAGAGTGGGGGGCGACAGCCCCAGCATTTT.

This chain joins TRBV7-9 and TRBJ2-7, with 7 bases matching TRBD1. The CDR3 runs to 16 residues. V trimming: 1 base; J trimming: 3 bases; junction bases outside the gene matches: 9. Germline CDR1 and CDR2: SEHNR and FQNEAQ (reference sequence). This CDR3 is CASSLVEGTASYEQYF. CDR3 sequence (DNA): TGTGCCAGCAGCTTAGTTGAAGGGACAGCGAGCTACGAGCAGTACTTC.

Here the CDR3 DNA reads TGTGCCAGCAGCTTGAGCGCGGCCACTGAAGCTTTCTTT. Protein: CASSLSAATEAFF. The V call is TRBV7-8, the J call TRBJ1-1; D not resolved. The CDR3 sequence is 13 residues long. V was shortened by 3 bases and J by 4 bases, with 9 bases between the two germline ends. Germline CDR1 SGHVS, CDR2 FQNEAQ.

The chain has TRBV6-1 and TRBJ2-3, with TRBD2 matching 12 bases. J lost 6 bases, V lost 5 bases, and 6 bases had no gene match. The CDR3 is made up of 15 amino acids. Germline V gene lookup returns CDR1 MNHNS and CDR2 SASEGT. The CDR3 loop is CASSKLAGGPDTQYF. In nucleotides, the CDR3 is TGTGCCAGCAGTAAGCTAGCGGGAGGGCCGGATACGCAGTATTTT.

The table lists this clone with a count of one. CDR3 nucleotides: TGCGCCAGCAGCCTAACACAGGGGTTTGGTGGCCAGTTCTTC. It specifies CASSLTQGFGGQFF. J is TRBJ2-1 and V is TRBV5-1; 7 nucleotides line up with TRBD1. Germline assignment: CDR1 SGHRS and CDR2 YFSETQ. This CDR3 comprises 14 residues. V trimming: 4 bases; J trimming: 13 bases; junction bases outside the gene matches: 14.

The V and J genes are TRBV28 and TRBJ1-5, with D possibly TRBD1 on 6 matching bases. The CDR3 totals 15 residues. Trimming pared 6 bases from V and 4 bases from J, leaving 16 bases between. Germline V gives CDR1 MDHEN, CDR2 SYDVKM. CDR3 sequence: CASRPPGGRNQPQHF. The CDR3 DNA follows: TGTGCCAGCAGACCGCCTGGGGGGCGTAATCAGCCCCAGCATTTT.

This clone was counted once. The chain recombines TRBV6-6 with TRBJ2-7; D possibly corresponds to TRBD2 (6 bases). The CDR3 extends over 13 amino acids. V shed 5 bases and J shed 4 bases, with 12 bases lying between them. CDR1 and CDR2 from the germline V gene are MNHNY and SVGAGI (reference sequence). For the CDR3, the DNA is TGTGCCAGCAGTCGGGGACTCCGATACGAGCAGTACTTC. It is translated as CASSRGLRYEQYF.

The chain carries TRBV6-6 and TRBJ1-6; the match to TRBD1 covers 10 bases. Germline assignment: CDR1 MNHNY and CDR2 SVGAGI (reference sequence). V shed 4 bases and J 9 bases; nucleotides not matched to a gene: 9. CDR3 length equals 16 residues. The CDR3: CASSWPGQGSGSPLHF. The CDR3 DNA sequence: TGTGCCAGCAGTTGGCCGGGACAGGGGTCTGGTTCACCCCTCCACTTT.

Only one count was recorded for this clone. V gene TRBV6-5 combines with J gene TRBJ1-2; TRBD1 matches at 8 bases. The germline gives CDR1 MNHEY, CDR2 SVGAGI. This CDR3 comprises 13 residues. J lost 4 bases, V lost 6 bases, and 4 bases had no gene match. The CDR3 loop is CASSGDRSYGYTF. The CDR3 DNA is TGTGCCAGCAGCGGGGACAGGAGCTATGGCTACACCTTC.

This clone appeared a single time. CDR3 DNA: TGTGCCATTTATCTCTCAGCAGGGAACACTGAAGCTTTCTTT. Amino acid sequence: CAIYLSAGNTEAFF. The chain carries TRBV6-1 and TRBJ1-1, with D uncertain. V was trimmed by 10 bases and J by 1 base, leaving 16 bases between them. Germline V lookup: CDR1 MNHNS, CDR2 SASEGT. This CDR3 contains 14 residues.

CDR3 DNA: TGTGCCTGGGTCCGCGGGACGACCAATGAGCAGTTCTTC. Its translation: CAWVRGTTNEQFF. J is TRBJ2-1 and V is TRBV30, with D possibly being TRBD2 (6 bases). This CDR3 is 13 amino acids long. Trimming took 5 bases from V and 6 from J, leaving 14 bases between them. Germline V gene lookup returns CDR1 GTSNPN and CDR2 SVGIG (reference sequence).